This T cell receptor (beta chain) originates from a study of blood T cells in healthy people across ages. With a J-beta primer mix and a sample-barcoded 5' primer, a second PCR ran about 6 to 11 cycles. MiXCR, run by TCRdb on the 5' RACE reads, gives a single entry per CDR3 protein. There are 1,500,000 or so distinct CDR3 sequences in the sample; 35% to 45% occur only once, and approximately 4% lies in the top ten. The CDR3 totals 16 residues. V lost 1 base, J lost 8 bases, and 8 bases stayed unmatched. The germline gives CDR1 MGHDK, CDR2 SYGVNS. The clonotype comes from a woman aged 18 to 35 in good health. The chain is built from TRBV25-1 and TRBJ2-1; TRBD2 matches at 10 bases. Sequencing was done on a sample of blood. The CDR3 nucleotides read TGTGCCAGCAGTGAATTTTCTAGCGGGAGAATAGATGAGCAGTTCTTC. Amino acids: CASSEFSSGRIDEQFF.